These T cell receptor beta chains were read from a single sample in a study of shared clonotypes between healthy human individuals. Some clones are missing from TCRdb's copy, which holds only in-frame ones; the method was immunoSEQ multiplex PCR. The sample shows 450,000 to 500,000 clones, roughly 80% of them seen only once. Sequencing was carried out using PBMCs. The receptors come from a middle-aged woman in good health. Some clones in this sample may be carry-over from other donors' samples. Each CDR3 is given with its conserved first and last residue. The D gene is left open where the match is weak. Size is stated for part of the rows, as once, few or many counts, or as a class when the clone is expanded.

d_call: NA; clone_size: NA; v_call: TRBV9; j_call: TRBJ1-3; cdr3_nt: TGTGCCAGCAGCGTTGGCGGACCTGGAAACACCATATATTTT; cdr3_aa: CASSVGGPGNTIYF
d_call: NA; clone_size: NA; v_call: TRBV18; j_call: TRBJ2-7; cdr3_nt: TGTGCCAGCTCCCCTCATCGGGATTTCTACGAGCAGTACTTC; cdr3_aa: CASSPHRDFYEQYF
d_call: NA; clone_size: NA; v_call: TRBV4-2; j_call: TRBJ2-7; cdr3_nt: TGTGCCAGCAGCCAAGATTCGGGGCAGGAGCAGTACTTC; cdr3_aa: CASSQDSGQEQYF
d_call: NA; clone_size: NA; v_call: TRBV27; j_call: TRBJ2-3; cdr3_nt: TGTGCCAGCAGTTTATCACCTATCCGGACGCAGTATTTT; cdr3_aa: CASSLSPIRTQYF
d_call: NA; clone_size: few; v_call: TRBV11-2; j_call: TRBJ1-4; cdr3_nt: TGTGCCAGCAGCTTCGGAGGGCGGGAAAAACTGTTTTTT; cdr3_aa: CASSFGGREKLFF
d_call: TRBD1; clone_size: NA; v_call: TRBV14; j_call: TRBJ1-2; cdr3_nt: TGTGCCAGCAGCCAAGGACAGGGGCGTGGCTACACCTTC; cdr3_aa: CASSQGQGRGYTF
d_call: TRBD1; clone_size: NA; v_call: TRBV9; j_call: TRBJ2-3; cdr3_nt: TGTGCCAGCAGCGTAGACTTGGCCGGGACAGTATTCACAGATACGCAGTATTTT; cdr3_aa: CASSVDLAGTVFTDTQYF
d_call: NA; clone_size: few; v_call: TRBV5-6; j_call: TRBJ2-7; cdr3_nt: TGTGCCAGCAGCTTGGCCAAATTCCGTGGGAGTCCCTTCTACGAGCAGTACTTC; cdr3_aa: CASSLAKFRGSPFYEQYF
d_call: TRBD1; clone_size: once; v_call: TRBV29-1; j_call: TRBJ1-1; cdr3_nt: TGCAGCGCCCTACAGGGGGAGAACACTGAAGCTTTCTTT; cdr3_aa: CSALQGENTEAFF
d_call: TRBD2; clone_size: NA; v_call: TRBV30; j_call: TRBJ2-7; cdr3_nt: TGTGCCTGGAGCGGGACTAGCTGGAACGAGCAGTACTTC; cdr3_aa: CAWSGTSWNEQYF
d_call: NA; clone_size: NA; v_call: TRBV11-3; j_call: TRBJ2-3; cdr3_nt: TGTGCCAGCAGCTTAGGTGCTAGCTCAGGCACAGATACGCAGTATTTT; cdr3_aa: CASSLGASSGTDTQYF
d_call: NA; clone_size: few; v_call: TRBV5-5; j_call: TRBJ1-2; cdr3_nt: TGTGCCAGCAGCCCGTCGCAGGGGACCAACTATGGCTACACCTTC; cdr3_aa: CASSPSQGTNYGYTF
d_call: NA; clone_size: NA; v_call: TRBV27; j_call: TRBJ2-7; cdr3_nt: TGTGCCAGCAGTCCCCGGACCTTCGGGATGGGCGAGCAGTACTTC; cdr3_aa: CASSPRTFGMGEQYF
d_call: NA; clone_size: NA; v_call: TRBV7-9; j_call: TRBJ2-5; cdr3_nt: TGTGCCAGCAGTATGACCCAAGAGACCCAGTACTTC; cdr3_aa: CASSMTQETQYF
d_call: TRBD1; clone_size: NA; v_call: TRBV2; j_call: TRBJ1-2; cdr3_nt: TGTGCCAGCAGTAGGGACAGTAACTATGGCTACACCTTC; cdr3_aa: CASSRDSNYGYTF
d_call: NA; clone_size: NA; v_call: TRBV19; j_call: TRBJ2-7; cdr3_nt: TGTGCCAGTAGTATAGATGCTAGCTACGAGCAGTACTTC; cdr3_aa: CASSIDASYEQYF
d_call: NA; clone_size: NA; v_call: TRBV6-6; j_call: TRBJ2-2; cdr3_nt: TGTGCCAGCAGTAACGCCGGGGAGCTGTTTTTT; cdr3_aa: CASSNAGELFF
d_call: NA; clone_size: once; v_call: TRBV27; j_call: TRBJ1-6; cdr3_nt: TGTGCCAGCAGTTTATTGGTAGGAAATTCACCCCTCCACTTT; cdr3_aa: CASSLLVGNSPLHF
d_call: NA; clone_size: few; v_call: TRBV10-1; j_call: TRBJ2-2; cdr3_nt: TGCGCCAGCAGTGAGGATATTACTATCCCCTCTGTGAATGAGCTGTTTTTT; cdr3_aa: CASSEDITIPSVNELFF
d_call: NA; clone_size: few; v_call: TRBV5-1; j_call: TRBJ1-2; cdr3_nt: TGCGCCAGCAGCTGGGAAGGGGCCAATGGCTACACCTTC; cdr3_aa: CASSWEGANGYTF
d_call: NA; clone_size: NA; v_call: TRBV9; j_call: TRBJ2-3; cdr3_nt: TGTGCCAGCAGCGTAGATGGTAGAGATACGCAGTATTTT; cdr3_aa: CASSVDGRDTQYF
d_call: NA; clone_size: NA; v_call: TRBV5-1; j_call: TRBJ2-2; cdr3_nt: TGCGCCAGCAGCTTGGAAGGAGGACGGACCGGGGAGCTGTTTTTT; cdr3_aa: CASSLEGGRTGELFF
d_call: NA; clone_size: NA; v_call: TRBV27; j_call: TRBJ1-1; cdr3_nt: TGTGCCAGCGGCTTGGGACGCTGGAACACTGAAGCTTTCTTT; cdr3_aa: CASGLGRWNTEAFF
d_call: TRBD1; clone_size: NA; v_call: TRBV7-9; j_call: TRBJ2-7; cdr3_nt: TGTGCCAGCAGCCCCGGACAGGGAAGTCAGTACGAGCAGTACTTC; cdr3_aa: CASSPGQGSQYEQYF